The 20 T cell receptor beta chains given below trace back to one sample, sequenced in a study of healthy donors' naive CD4 and CD8 T cells. Each TCR library used 500 ng of total RNA and a linear amplification protocol. Using its own MiXCR run on the reads, TCRdb lists one record per CDR3 protein. The sample yields roughly 200,000 distinct CDR3 sequences, about 76% seen once. Sequencing used naive CD4+ and CD8+ T cells sorted from blood, pooled from several donors. The receptors derive from a pool of human donors in good health; the sample pools cells from several healthy donors.

The chain combines TRBV30 with TRBJ2-7; TRBD1 matches at 7 bases. The V gene end was trimmed by 3 bases and the J gene end by 2 bases; junction bases not matched to a gene: 13. CDR3 length equals 16 residues. Per germline, CDR1 GTSNPN and CDR2 SVGIG (reference sequence). DNA for the CDR3: TGTGCCTGGAGGTTACACGGGACAGCCTTTCCCTACGAGCAGTACTTC. This encodes CAWRLHGTAFPYEQYF.

The rearrangement links TRBV4-2 to TRBJ2-4; 8 nucleotides line up with TRBD1. The CDR3 is 15 amino acids. J was trimmed by 13 bases and V by 0 bases; bases with no gene match: 11. The V gene's germline CDR1 is LGHNA and CDR2 YNFKEQ. CDR3: CASSQDRTGFIIQYF. The CDR3, as DNA: TGTGCCAGCAGCCAAGACAGGACAGGGTTCATAATACAGTACTTC.

This clonotype was observed a handful of times. The chain uses TRBV19 and TRBJ1-5, with D unresolved. CDR3 length equals 16 residues. Looked up from germline, CDR1 is LNHDA and CDR2 is SQIVND (reference sequence). The germline V and J ends were trimmed by 0 bases and 3 bases, with 12 bases remaining between them. The CDR3 region has the DNA TGTGCCAGTAGTATAGATAATTCGGCTACCAATCAGCCCCAGCATTTT. This encodes CASSIDNSATNQPQHF.

This clonotype was counted between two and nine times. V is TRBV6-5 and J is TRBJ2-7; D is undetermined. V gave up 0 bases and J gave up 2 bases, with 8 bases separating them. The CDR3 has 14 amino acids. Germline V gene sequence: CDR1 MNHEY, CDR2 SVGAGI. For the CDR3, the DNA is TGTGCCAGCAGTTACTCTTCGGGCGCCTACGAGCAGTACTTC. Its translation is CASSYSSGAYEQYF.

This clonotype has more than one count but fewer than ten. The chain joins TRBV10-3 to TRBJ2-5, with TRBD2 identical over 7 bases. The V gene's germline CDR1 is ENHRY and CDR2 SYGVKD. J was trimmed by 7 bases and V by 2 bases; bases with no gene match: 7. The CDR3 runs 14 residues. The CDR3 coding sequence is TGTGCCATCAGTGAGAGCGGGGATCCGGTGACCCAGTACTTC. Its translation: CAISESGDPVTQYF.

The V call is TRBV29-1, the J call TRBJ2-1, with D maybe TRBD1 (5 bases). CDR3 length equals 15 residues. Trimming removed 4 bases from V and 3 bases from J, with 16 bases in between. Germline assignment: CDR1 SQVTM and CDR2 ANQGSEA. The CDR3 DNA sequence: TGCAGCGTTGCGGAAGGGCAGGGCCTCTACAATGAGCAGTTCTTC. Its translation: CSVAEGQGLYNEQFF.

CDR3 coding DNA: TGTGCCAGCAGTTACTCGGGGCAGGGAGGGAACGAGCAGTACTTC. This sequence encodes CASSYSGQGGNEQYF. The chain employs TRBV6-5 and TRBJ2-7; 7 nucleotides agree with TRBD2. In germline, CDR1 is MNHEY, CDR2 SVGAGI. This CDR3 is 15 amino acids long. The V segment lost 0 bases and the J segment 5 bases; nucleotides outside the gene matches: 7.

V gene TRBV29-1 combines with J gene TRBJ1-2; TRBD1 might be the D (5 bases). Germline assignment: CDR1 SQVTM and CDR2 ANQGSEA. Deletions cut 1 base from V and 5 bases from J, with 14 bases between. The CDR3 is 14 residues long. The CDR3 sequence is CSVEGGKAGYGYTF. In DNA form, the CDR3 reads TGCAGCGTTGAAGGGGGCAAGGCAGGGTATGGCTACACCTTC.

This clonotype was detected a few times. As DNA, the CDR3 is TGCAGCGTACGCGGTGGAACGTTACAAGAGACCCAGTACTTC. Its protein product is CSVRGGTLQETQYF. V gene TRBV29-1 combines with J gene TRBJ2-5, with D unclear. V was clipped by 6 bases and J by 2 bases, with 16 bases between them. Germline CDR1 is SQVTM and CDR2 is ANQGSEA. The CDR3 loop spans 14 amino acids. Full variable domain (remainder filled in from reference TRBV29-1 and TRBJ2-5): SAVISQKPSRDICQRGTSLTIQCQVDSQVTMMFWYRQQPGQSLTLIATANQGSEATYESGFVIDKFPISRPNLTFSTLTVSNMSPEDSSIYLCSVRGGTLQETQYFGPGTRLLVL.

The rearrangement links TRBV5-1 to TRBJ2-1; 11 bases match TRBD2. The CDR3 totals 15 residues. The V segment lost 4 bases and the J segment 5 bases; nucleotides outside the gene matches: 5. Germline V gives CDR1 SGHRS, CDR2 YFSETQ. The CDR3, as DNA: TGCGCCAGCAGCCTGAGACTAGCGGGGAACAATGAGCAGTTCTTC. Amino acid sequence: CASSLRLAGNNEQFF.

The chain carries TRBV30 and TRBJ2-7; 14 positions agree with TRBD2. With V trimmed by 4 bases and J by 0 bases, 17 bases remained unmatched. CDR1 is GTSNPN, CDR2 SVGIG, per germline (reference sequence). The CDR3 totals 20 residues. CDR3 sequence (DNA): TGTGCCTGGAATATAAGACCGGGACTAGCGGGAGTTTGGAGCTCCTACGAGCAGTACGTC. It is translated as CAWNIRPGLAGVWSSYEQYV.

The chain is built from TRBV29-1 and TRBJ2-7, with D tentatively TRBD1 (6 bases). The CDR3 has 13 residues. V lost 6 bases and J 0 bases, leaving 12 bases between the germline ends. Germline loops: CDR1 SQVTM, CDR2 ANQGSEA. CDR3 sequence (DNA): TGCAGCGTCGCCGACAGGAGCTCCTACGAGCAGTACTTC. Protein product: CSVADRSSYEQYF.

Worth noting for this clonotype: Germline is not matched at one junction end, which may reflect a read error. The chain uses TRBV4-3 and TRBJ2-1; D is unresolved. Germline lookup yields CDR1 LGHNA and CDR2 YSLEER. The CDR3 runs to 13 residues. CDR3 DNA sequence: TGCGCCAGCAGCCAAGTCGGCAGAAATGGGCAGTTCTTC. Encoded protein: CASSQVGRNGQFF.

This rearrangement joins TRBV27 to TRBJ2-7; the D gene is possibly TRBD1 (5 bases). Per germline, CDR1 MNHEY and CDR2 SMNVEV (reference sequence). With 3 bases removed from V and 0 bases from J, the gap between germline ends came to 9 bases. CDR3 length equals 14 residues. Here the CDR3 DNA reads TGTGCCAGCAGTTTCCAGACAGCCTCCTACGAGCAGTACTTC. This encodes CASSFQTASYEQYF.

V usage is TRBV11-2 and J usage is TRBJ2-5, with TRBD2 matching over 10 bases. Per germline, CDR1 SGHAT and CDR2 FQNNGV. The length of the CDR3 is 18 residues. V was pared by 4 bases and J by 0 bases, with 11 bases of the junction left unmatched. CDR3 DNA sequence: TGTGCCAGCAGCTCAACGGGAACGGGACTAGCGAACCAAGAGACCCAGTACTTC. Protein: CASSSTGTGLANQETQYF.

This clonotype was observed a handful of times. The chain uses TRBV27 and TRBJ1-6; no definite D call. V dropped 2 bases and J dropped 10 bases, with 6 bases sitting between them. Germline V CDR1 and CDR2: MNHEY, SMNVEV (reference sequence). This CDR3 comprises 12 residues. The CDR3 bases are TGTGCCAGCAGTTTAGCACGATCACCCCTCCACTTT. Translated: CASSLARSPLHF.

V and J are TRBV27 and TRBJ2-2; D is perhaps TRBD2 (5 bases). Germline assignment: CDR1 MNHEY and CDR2 SMNVEV (reference sequence). V was shortened by 3 bases and J by 0 bases, with 11 bases between the two germline ends. The CDR3 is 16 amino acids. CDR3 region: CASSFVRASNTGELFF. The CDR3 DNA sequence: TGTGCCAGCAGTTTTGTGCGGGCCTCGAACACCGGGGAGCTGTTTTTT.

The chain is built from TRBV5-4 and TRBJ2-5; no clear D. Trimming stripped 0 bases from V and 5 bases from J, with 8 bases between. This CDR3 is built from 13 residues. Germline assignment: CDR1 SGHNT and CDR2 YYREEE (reference sequence). The CDR3 nucleotides are TGTGCCAGCAGCTTGGCACTGGAGGAGACCCAGTACTTC. As protein: CASSLALEETQYF.

The chain combines TRBV7-9 with TRBJ2-1; D gene unclear. The germline CDR1 and CDR2 sequences are SEHNR and FQNEAQ (reference sequence). The CDR3 runs 15 residues. Trimming took off 2 bases at V and 0 bases at J, with 8 bases between the two ends. CDR3 protein: CASSLSETSYNEQFF. The CDR3 bases are TGTGCCAGCAGCTTATCAGAAACCTCCTACAATGAGCAGTTCTTC.

The chain combines TRBV25-1 with TRBJ2-1; D perhaps matches TRBD1 (5 bases). Trimming shortened V by 4 bases and J by 5 bases, and 9 bases separated the two germline ends. Germline V gene lookup returns CDR1 MGHDK and CDR2 SYGVNS. The CDR3 is 13 amino acids. CDR3 in amino acids: CASSVGRDNEQFF. The DNA of the CDR3 is TGTGCCAGCAGTGTGGGCAGGGACAATGAGCAGTTCTTC.